This entry features one T cell receptor beta chain sequence. Its target is unknown. CDR3 length: 15 amino acids. V was cut by 4 bases and J by 1 base, with 15 bases left in between. Germline loops: CDR1 SGDLS, CDR2 YYNGEE. Here immunoSEQ multiplex PCR was the method, and the copy in TCRdb shows in-frame clones only, minus some. The data contain around 76,000 clones, approximately 93% of them singletons. This entry is derived from a study of resident and recirculating memory T cells in vitiligo. Study background: Shave-biopsy epidermis from lesional and nonlesional skin was sequenced alongside PBMCs. General study results and limits: Non-conserved TCRs across sites and patients suggested distinct clones per lesion.

Sequenced material: blood. V and J are TRBV9 and TRBJ2-7, with D possibly TRBD2 on 6 matching bases. The origin of this receptor is a male donor with vitiligo. CDR3 DNA: TGTGCCAGCAGCCCCGGGGGAGACTTTTCCTACGAGCAGTACTTC. This translates into CASSPGGDFSYEQYF. Full variable domain (rest looked up from reference TRBV9 and TRBJ2-7): DSGVTQTPKHLITATGQRVTLRCSPRSGDLSVYWYQQSLDQGLQFLIQYYNGEERAKGNILERFSAQQFPDLHSELNLSSLELGDSALYFCASSPGGDFSYEQYFGPGTRLTVT.